These T cell receptor beta chains were read from a single sample in a study of T cell responses to AZD1222 COVID-19 vaccine. Profiled with immunoSEQ multiplex PCR; TCRdb holds only in-frame clones, not every one. This table has some 200,000 clones, approximately 91% appearing once. The input for sequencing was peripheral blood, taken on day 0 of AZD1222 vaccination. The receptor source for this set is an adult in good health. The CDR3 runs from the conserved cysteine through the conserved F or W. D genes are given only for firm matches. Rows give clone size only sometimes, using once, few, many, or a class for an expanded clone.

cdr3_aa cdr3_nt d_call clone_size j_call v_call
CASSESAVGESSYEQYF TGTGCCAGCAGCGAATCCGCGGTTGGAGAAAGCTCCTACGAGCAGTACTTC . . TRBJ2-7 TRBV3-1/TRBV3-2
CASSYSSGVNEQFF TGTGCCAGCAGTTACTCTAGCGGGGTAAATGAGCAGTTCTTC TRBD2 . TRBJ2-1 TRBV6-5
CASIHGGQGQYF TGTGCCAGCATTCATGGGGGCCAAGGGCAGTATTTT . . TRBJ2-3 TRBV6-5
CAISDRDSYEQYF TGTGCCATCAGTGACCGGGACAGCTACGAGCAGTACTTC TRBD1 . TRBJ2-7 TRBV10-3
CASSCDRGHSPLHF TGTGCCAGCAGCTGTGACAGGGGTCATTCACCCCTCCACTTT TRBD1 . TRBJ1-6 TRBV11-3
CASSQDQGRTTNSPLHF TGCGCCAGCAGCCAAGATCAGGGGCGGACGACTAATTCACCCCTCCACTTT . . TRBJ1-6 TRBV4-3
CASRSLEASYEQYF TGTGCCAGCAGGTCCTTAGAGGCCTCCTACGAGCAGTACTTC . . TRBJ2-7 TRBV6-5
CASSRDRAYEQYF TGTGCCAGCAGCCGGGACAGGGCCTACGAGCAGTACTTC TRBD1 . TRBJ2-7 TRBV7-3
CASSYGDRENTEAFF TGTGCCAGCAGTTACGGGGACAGAGAGAACACTGAAGCTTTCTTT TRBD1 . TRBJ1-1 TRBV6-2/TRBV6-3
CASSSRQGITEAFF TGTGCCAGCAGCTCGAGACAGGGGATCACTGAAGCTTTCTTT TRBD1 . TRBJ1-1 TRBV9
CASRDTEAFF TGTGCCAGCAGGGACACTGAAGCTTTCTTT . . TRBJ1-1 TRBV28
CASSPTNNSPLHF TGTGCCAGCAGCCCCACAAATAATTCACCCCTCCACTTT . few TRBJ1-6 TRBV7-8
CASSLAGGEETQYF TGCGCCAGCAGCTTGGCAGGGGGCGAAGAGACCCAGTACTTC TRBD1 . TRBJ2-5 TRBV5-1